Below, 12 T cell receptor beta chains from the same sample are listed, as sequenced in a study of T cells expressing NK-cell markers. Reanalyzing the 5' RACE reads, TCRdb keeps one entry per CDR3 protein, without DNA. Here the sample table reports roughly 280,000 distinct CDR3 sequences. Sequencing was carried out using blood T cells: a sorted CD56 or NKG2C T cell subset, CD4+ or CD8+ T cells, or bulk PBMC T cells (not recorded which). These receptors all come from a man aged 18 to 30 in good health.

V usage is TRBV28 and J usage is TRBJ1-5. Germline values: CDR1 MDHEN, CDR2 SYDVKM. CDR3 size: 17 residues. The CDR3 here is CASSPAYDTYSNQPQHF.

The gene calls are TRBV4-3 and TRBJ2-6; TCRdb's D call, TRBD1, is unchecked because there is no DNA. The CDR3 has 16 residues. From germline, CDR1 is LGHNA and CDR2 YSLEER. This chain's CDR3 is CASSRDRGSGANVLTF.

J is TRBJ2-3 and V is TRBV6-6; the D call of TRBD2 rests on TCRdb alone, since no DNA is present to check it. The germline gives CDR1 MNHNY, CDR2 SVGAGI (reference sequence). The CDR3 contains 13 residues. The CDR3: CASSEKSFSTQYF.

The gene calls are TRBV12-3 or TRBV12-4 and TRBJ1-1; there is no DNA to check the TCRdb D call of TRBD1. CDR3 size: 15 residues. This chain's CDR3 is CASSLSPDEPWGAFF.

The gene calls are TRBV20-1 and TRBJ2-5; as DNA is missing, the TRBD2 call by TCRdb cannot be tested. CDR3 size: 16 residues. Looked up from germline, CDR1 is DFQATT and CDR2 is SNEGSKA (reference sequence). CDR3: CSASSLAGGPLETQYF.

The chain recombines TRBV7-2 with TRBJ2-7; TCRdb indicates TRBD2, and absent DNA this call remains unverified. CDR1 and CDR2 (germline): SGHTA, FQGNSA. The length of the CDR3 is 13 residues. CDR3 in amino acids: CASSSLREGEQYF.

The CDR3 region is CASSKRQALNTEAFF. The chain joins TRBV9 to TRBJ1-1; TCRdb reports TRBD1, a call that lacks DNA to check it against. This CDR3 spans 15 amino acids. The germline gives CDR1 SGDLS, CDR2 YYNGEE.

The genes are TRBV2 and TRBJ2-5; TCRdb picks TRBD1, but there is no DNA to check that call. The CDR3 has 16 residues. Germline CDR1 and CDR2: SNHLY and FYNNEI. The CDR3: CASSPDRTGRGETQYF.

V and J are TRBV30 and TRBJ1-2. CDR3 length: 11 residues. Germline assignment: CDR1 GTSNPN and CDR2 SVGIG (reference sequence). The CDR3 is CAWQTPYGYTF.

The V gene is TRBV18, the J gene TRBJ2-1; TCRdb proposes TRBD1, but this gene call is untestable without DNA. CDR3 length: 15 residues. Per the germline V gene, CDR1 is KGHSH and CDR2 is LQKENI. The CDR3 is CASSQRDRDYNEQFF.

The CDR3 loop reads CASSLSLENTGELFF. The rearrangement links TRBV28 to TRBJ2-2. The CDR3 totals 15 residues. Per the germline V gene, CDR1 is MDHEN and CDR2 is SYDVKM.

The rearrangement uses TRBV12-3 or TRBV12-4 and TRBJ2-2; TCRdb reports TRBD1, a call that lacks DNA to check it against. This CDR3 has 15 amino acids. CDR3 protein: CASSPDRGHTGELFF.